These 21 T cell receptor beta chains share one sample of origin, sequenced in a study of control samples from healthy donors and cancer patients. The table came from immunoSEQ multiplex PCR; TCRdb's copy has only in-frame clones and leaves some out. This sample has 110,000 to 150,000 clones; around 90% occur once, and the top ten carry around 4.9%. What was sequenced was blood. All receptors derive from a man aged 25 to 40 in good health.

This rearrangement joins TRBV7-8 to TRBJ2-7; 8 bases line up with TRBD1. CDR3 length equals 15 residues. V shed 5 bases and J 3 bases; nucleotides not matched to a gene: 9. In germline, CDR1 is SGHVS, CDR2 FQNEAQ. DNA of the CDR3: TGTGCCAGCAGCCCCGGGACAGGTCTCTTCTACGAGCAGTACTTC. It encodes CASSPGTGLFYEQYF.

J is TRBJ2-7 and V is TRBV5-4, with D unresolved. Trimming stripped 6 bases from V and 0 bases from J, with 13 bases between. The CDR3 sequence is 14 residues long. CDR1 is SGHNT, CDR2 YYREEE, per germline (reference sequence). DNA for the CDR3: TGTGCCAGCACCAAAGACTTGACCTCCTACGAGCAGTACTTC. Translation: CASTKDLTSYEQYF.

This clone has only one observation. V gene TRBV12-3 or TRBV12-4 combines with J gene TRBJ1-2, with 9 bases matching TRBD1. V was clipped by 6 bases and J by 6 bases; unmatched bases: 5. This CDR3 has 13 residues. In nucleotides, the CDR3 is TGTGCCAGCAGGTATGGGACAGGGAATGGCTACACCTTC. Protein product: CASRYGTGNGYTF.

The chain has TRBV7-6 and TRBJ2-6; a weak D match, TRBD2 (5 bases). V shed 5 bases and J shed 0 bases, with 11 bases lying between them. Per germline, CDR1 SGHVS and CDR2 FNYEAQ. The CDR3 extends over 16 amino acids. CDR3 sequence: CASSPQGSSGANVLTF. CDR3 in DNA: TGTGCCAGCAGCCCACAAGGGAGCTCTGGGGCCAACGTCCTGACTTTC.

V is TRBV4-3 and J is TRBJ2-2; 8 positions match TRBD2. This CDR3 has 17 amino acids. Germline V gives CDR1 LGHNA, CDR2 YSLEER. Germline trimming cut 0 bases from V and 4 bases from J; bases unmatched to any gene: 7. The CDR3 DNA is TGCGCCAGCAGCCAAGATCCGAGCGGGAGAGGCACCGGGGAGCTGTTTTTT. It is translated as CASSQDPSGRGTGELFF.

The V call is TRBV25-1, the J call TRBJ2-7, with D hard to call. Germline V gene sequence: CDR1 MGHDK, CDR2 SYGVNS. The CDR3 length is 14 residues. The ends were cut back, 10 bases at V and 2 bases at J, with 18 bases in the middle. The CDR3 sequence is CATQQPTVPYEQYF. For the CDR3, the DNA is TGTGCCACACAACAGCCGACCGTGCCCTACGAGCAGTACTTC.

CDR3 in DNA: TGTGCCAGCAGTTCGCAGGGGATTCCCCTCCACTTT. Its translation is CASSSQGIPLHF. The V call is TRBV12-3 or TRBV12-4, the J call TRBJ1-6, with D possibly matching TRBD1 (6 bases). The CDR3 contains 12 residues. V was shortened by 4 bases and J by 13 bases, with 11 bases between the two germline ends.

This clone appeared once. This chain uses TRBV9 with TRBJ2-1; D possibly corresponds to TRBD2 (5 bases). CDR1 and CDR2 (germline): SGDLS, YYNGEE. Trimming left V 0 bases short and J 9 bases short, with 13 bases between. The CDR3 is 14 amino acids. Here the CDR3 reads CASSVATVEGEQFF. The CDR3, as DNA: TGTGCCAGCAGCGTAGCTACGGTTGAGGGTGAGCAGTTCTTC.

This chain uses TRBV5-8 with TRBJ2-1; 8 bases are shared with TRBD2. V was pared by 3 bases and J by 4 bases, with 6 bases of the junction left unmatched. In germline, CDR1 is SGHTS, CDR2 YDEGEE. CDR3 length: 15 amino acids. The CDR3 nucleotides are TGTGCCAGCAGCTCTACCGGGACTAGGTACAATGAGCAGTTCTTC. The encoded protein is CASSSTGTRYNEQFF.

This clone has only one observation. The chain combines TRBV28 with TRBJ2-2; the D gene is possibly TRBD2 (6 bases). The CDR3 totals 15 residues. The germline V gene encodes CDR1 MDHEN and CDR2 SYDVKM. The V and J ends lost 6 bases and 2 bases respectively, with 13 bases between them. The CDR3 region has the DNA TGTGCCAGCAGGATACCGGGAGCCAACACCGGGGAGCTGTTTTTT. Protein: CASRIPGANTGELFF.

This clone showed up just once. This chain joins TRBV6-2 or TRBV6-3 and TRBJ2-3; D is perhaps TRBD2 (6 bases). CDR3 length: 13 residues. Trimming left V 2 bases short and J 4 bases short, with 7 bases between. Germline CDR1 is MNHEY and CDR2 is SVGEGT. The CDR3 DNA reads TGTGCCAGCAGTTACAGGGAGGCAGATACGCAGTATTTT. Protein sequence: CASSYREADTQYF.

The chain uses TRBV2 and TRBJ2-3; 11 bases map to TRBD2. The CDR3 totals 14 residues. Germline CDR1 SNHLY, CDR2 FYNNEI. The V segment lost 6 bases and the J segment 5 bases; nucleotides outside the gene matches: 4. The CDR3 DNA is TGTGCCAGCAGCGTAGCGGGAGGGGGAGATACGCAGTATTTT. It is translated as CASSVAGGGDTQYF.

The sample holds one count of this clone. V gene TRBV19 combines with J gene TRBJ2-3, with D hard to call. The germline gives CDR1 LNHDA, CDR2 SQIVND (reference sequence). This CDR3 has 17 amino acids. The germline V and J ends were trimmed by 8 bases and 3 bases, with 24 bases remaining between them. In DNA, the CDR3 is TGTGCCAGTGGGCCGTCGGGCGTACTTTTTTGGACAGATACGCAGTATTTT. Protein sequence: CASGPSGVLFWTDTQYF.

The CDR3 DNA reads TGTGCCAGTAGTACCGTCACTAAAAGCAATCAGCCCCAGCATTTT. This codes for CASSTVTKSNQPQHF. The chain uses TRBV19 and TRBJ1-5; no firm D call. With 4 bases removed from V and 1 base from J, the gap between germline ends came to 11 bases. The CDR3 length is 15 residues. Germline CDR1 reads LNHDA; CDR2 reads SQIVND (reference sequence).

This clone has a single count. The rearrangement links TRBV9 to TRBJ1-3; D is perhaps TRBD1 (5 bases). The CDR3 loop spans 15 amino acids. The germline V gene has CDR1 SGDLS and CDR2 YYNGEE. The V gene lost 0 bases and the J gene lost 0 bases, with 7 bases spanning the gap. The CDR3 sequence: CASSVGGVSGNTIYF. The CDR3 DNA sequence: TGTGCCAGCAGCGTAGGGGGGGTCTCTGGAAACACCATATATTTT.

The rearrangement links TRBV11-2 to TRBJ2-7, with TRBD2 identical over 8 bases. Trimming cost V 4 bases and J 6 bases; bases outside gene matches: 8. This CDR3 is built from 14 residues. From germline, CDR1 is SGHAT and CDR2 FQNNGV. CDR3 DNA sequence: TGTGCCAGCAGCTCCGGGACTAGACCGTCCGAGCAGTACTTC. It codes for CASSSGTRPSEQYF.

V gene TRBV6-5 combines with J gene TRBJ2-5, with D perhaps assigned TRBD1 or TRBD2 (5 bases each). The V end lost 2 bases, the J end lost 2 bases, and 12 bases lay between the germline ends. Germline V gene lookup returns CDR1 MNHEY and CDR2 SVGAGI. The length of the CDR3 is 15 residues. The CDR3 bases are TGTGCCAGCAGTTACAACTCGGGGCGGCAAGAGACCCAGTACTTC. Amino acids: CASSYNSGRQETQYF.

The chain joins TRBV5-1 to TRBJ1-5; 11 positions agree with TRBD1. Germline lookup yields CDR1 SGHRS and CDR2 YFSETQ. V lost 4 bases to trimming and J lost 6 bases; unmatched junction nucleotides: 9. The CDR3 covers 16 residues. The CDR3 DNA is TGCGCCAGCAGCCGTAGGGGACAGGGGGAAAGTCAGCCCCAGCATTTT. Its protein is CASSRRGQGESQPQHF.

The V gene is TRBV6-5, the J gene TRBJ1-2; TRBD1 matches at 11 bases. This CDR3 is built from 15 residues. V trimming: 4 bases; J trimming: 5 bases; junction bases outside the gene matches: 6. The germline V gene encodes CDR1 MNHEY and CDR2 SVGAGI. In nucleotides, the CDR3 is TGTGCCAGCAGTTTCGGACAGGGGGCGTCGTATGGCTACACCTTC. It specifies CASSFGQGASYGYTF.

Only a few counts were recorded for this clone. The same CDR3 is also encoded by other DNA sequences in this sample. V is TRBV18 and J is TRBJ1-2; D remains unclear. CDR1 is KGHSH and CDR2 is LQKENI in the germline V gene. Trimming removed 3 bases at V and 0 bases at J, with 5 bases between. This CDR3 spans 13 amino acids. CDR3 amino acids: CASSPSANYGYTF. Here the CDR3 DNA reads TGTGCCAGCTCACCCTCCGCTAACTATGGCTACACCTTC.

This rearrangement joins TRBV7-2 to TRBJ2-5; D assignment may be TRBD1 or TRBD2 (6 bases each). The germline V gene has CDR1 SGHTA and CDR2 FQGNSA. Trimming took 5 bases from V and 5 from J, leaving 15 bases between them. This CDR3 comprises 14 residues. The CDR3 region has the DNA TGTGCCAGCAGCCCGTCTGGGGGGCGCGAGACCCAGTACTTC. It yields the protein CASSPSGGRETQYF.